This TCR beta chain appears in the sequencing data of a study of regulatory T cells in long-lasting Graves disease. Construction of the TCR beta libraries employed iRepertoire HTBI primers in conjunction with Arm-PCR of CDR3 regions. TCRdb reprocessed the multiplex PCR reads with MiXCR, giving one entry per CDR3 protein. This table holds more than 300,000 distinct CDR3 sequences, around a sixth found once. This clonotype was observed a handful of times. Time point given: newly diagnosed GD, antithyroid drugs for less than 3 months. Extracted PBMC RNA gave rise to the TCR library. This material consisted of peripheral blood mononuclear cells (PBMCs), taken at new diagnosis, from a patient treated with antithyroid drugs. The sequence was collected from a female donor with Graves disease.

In nucleotides, the CDR3 is TGTGCCAGCACCCGGGATAACAATGAGCAGTTCTTC. It is translated as CASTRDNNEQFF. The chain has TRBV6-1 and TRBJ2-1; perhaps TRBD2 as D (5 bases). Germline assignment: CDR1 MNHNS and CDR2 SASEGT. The CDR3 length is 12 residues. V gave up 7 bases and J gave up 5 bases, with 9 bases separating them.